This is a list of T cell receptor beta chains from one sample in a study of T cell responses to AZD1222 COVID-19 vaccine. Generated by immunoSEQ multiplex PCR, the TCRdb table keeps only in-frame clones and is missing some. The sample consists of some 150,000 clones, around 92% of them appearing once. This material consisted of peripheral blood, taken on day 0 of AZD1222 vaccination. These receptors originate from an adult in good health. Both conserved end residues are part of each CDR3. D genes are given only for firm matches.

D gene	V gene	CDR3 protein
-	TRBV7-2	CASSWTFGGSYEQYF
-	TRBV5-1	CASSLGTGNQPQHF
-	TRBV11-2	CASSVTENTEAFF
TRBD2	TRBV7-2	CASSARRPPSGGAGGELFF
-	TRBV30	CAFSPDTSYEQYF
-	TRBV2	CASSEMWSLARDTQYF
TRBD1	TRBV10-3	CAISDDGTDYQPQHF
-	TRBV25-1	CASSEQALGYTF
-	TRBV5-5	CASSLEKAGLRHF
-	TRBV19	CASTQGSLGTDTQYF
-	TRBV18	CASSLIQDSSYEQYF
-	TRBV29-1	CSVMEGGPTEAFF
-	TRBV9	CASSVSQANYGYTF
-	TRBV27	CASSLSSTRGEQYF
-	TRBV4-1	CASSQDIGRDHSNQPQHF
TRBD1	TRBV19	CASSIEYGTVDYEQYF
-	TRBV28	CASSPLWADSPNSPLHF
-	TRBV9	CASSVLPSGAGGSYNEQFF
TRBD1	TRBV7-9	CASSPGQGDYEQYF
-	TRBV5-1	CASSGWSHSGANVLTF
-	TRBV29-1	CSVDPLNTEAFF
-	TRBV14	CASSLTTGINGYTF
TRBD1	TRBV28	CASNLDRGFLNSPLHF
-	TRBV6-1	CASSETGQTYGYTF
-	TRBV6-5	CASSYTGGNTIYF
-	TRBV15	CATSRDGYANTGELFF
-	TRBV27	CASSTGPLNTEAFF
-	TRBV5-1	CASSLAVSNTEAFF
TRBD2	TRBV5-1	CASSFPLAGVSYNEQFF
-	TRBV28	CASSPLGGSYEQYF
-	TRBV7-2	CASSLAGPTNEKLFF
-	TRBV18	CASSPLGVPDTGELFF
-	TRBV27	CASSRQALGYGYTF
-	TRBV5-4	CASSLGGPETQYF
TRBD1	TRBV2	CATQDRGITEAFF
TRBD2	TRBV7-8	CASSPSGGAYNEQFF
TRBD1	TRBV5-1	CASSLGADRVGYTF
-	TRBV2	CASSEWNEQFF
-	TRBV4-3	CASSSEWPSNYGYTF
TRBD1	TRBV11-3	CASSSATRDRGRRNYGYTF
-	TRBV19	CASKIQGGVGEKLFF
-	TRBV7-2	CASSLGPPGRRAFF